This TCR beta chain emerged from a study of control samples from healthy donors and cancer patients (TCRdb year 2020). Library method: the immunoSEQ multiplex PCR assay. The table was pulled from immuneACCESS by TCRdb, which kept in-frame rearrangements only. Such tables lose some clones; where checked, under half of the loss comes from unresolved V genes, and the rest has no known cause. Within this sample are about 130,000 clones, with 80% to 95% of them counted one time only. Of the sample, less than 6% falls within the top ten clones. CDR1 and CDR2, looked up from the germline V gene (reference sequence), are SEHNR and FQNEAQ. For this chain, trimming is 1 base at the V end and 4 bases at the J end, and the number of junction bases without a gene match is 3. There are 15 amino acids in the CDR3, from cysteine to phenylalanine inclusive. This entry keeps only the CDR3 DNA: 45 bases, framed from base 1.

Turning to this clone: Its antigen is currently not known. No qualities accompany the bases; no much larger clone lies one base away.

The chain joins TRBV7-9 to TRBJ1-5; 8 central nucleotides agree with TRBD1. This TCR was recovered from a man aged 18 to 29 in good health. Sequenced: blood. The CDR3 sequence is CASSLGTGRNQPQHF. Read as DNA, the sequence is TGTGCCAGCAGCTTAGGGACAGGGCGGAATCAGCCCCAGCATTTT.